This TCR beta chain came from a study of blood T cell repertoires in COVID-19 (TCRdb year 2020). Background for the entire study: Collaborator samples came from the United States, Italy and Spain and covered acute and convalescent phases of COVID-19. A de-identified subject ID, COVID-19 status, age in years and sex were almost always included in the sample metadata. The repertoires were released in a freely available public database intended as a resource for research on the immune response to SARS-CoV-2. The prospective study material was composed of cDNA or gDNA derived from T cells, B-cell-depleted T cells, or PBMCs. Where HLA class I and class II types were available, the types were taken from metadata supplied by the sample provider, not from assay-based typing. The samples were drawn from the first 160 participants of the ongoing ImmuneRACE study and from 1,254 subjects provided by 6 global collaborators. The dataset comprised deeply sampled blood TCRbeta repertoires from subjects exposed to, actively infected with, or recovered from COVID-19.

In the case of this clone: No cognate antigen has been identified for it. One base away there is no much larger clone; base qualities are not given.

Beyond this particular receptor, the publication reports: The amount of clinical and demographic metadata varied by source and participant and was provided uncurated.

The immunoSEQ Assay, a bias-controlled multiplex PCR, was used to amplify TCRbeta CDR3 regions from genomic DNA. On the study's bioinformatics: The number of nucleated cells in each sample was estimated from the amplification of reference gene primers within the assay. To quantify the absolute abundance of each unique TCRbeta CDR3 rearrangement, sequence reads were collapsed and filtered. For each sample, productive Simpson clonality was calculated as the square root of Simpson's diversity index over productive rearrangements. TCRdb limited this immuneACCESS table to in-frame rearrangements with V and J called. A share of clones is missing; checked studies link under half to unresolved V genes, and the rest is unexplained. V, J and clone size derive from that table, while D and trimming were established from the DNA sequence. In this sample the table shows about 230,000 clones, less than 85% of which occur a single time. Approximately 2.6% of the sample is held by the ten biggest clonotypes.

The CDR3 goes from the cysteine to the phenylalanine over 15 residues. Kept here is only the CDR3 DNA, which spans 45 bases and is read in frame from base 1. Trimmed from V: 3 bases; trimmed from J: 2 bases; junction bases lacking a gene match: 3. According to the germline V gene, CDR1 reads KGHSH and CDR2 reads LQKENI. Collaborating institutions collected whole blood in K2EDTA tubes following their own protocols. Collaborator samples were shipped for TCRbeta analysis as frozen whole blood, isolated PBMCs, or DNA extracted from either sample type. The specimen sequenced was peripheral blood. Recombination connected TRBV18 to TRBJ1-2, and TRBD1 matches 10 of the central bases. The TCR was taken from a woman between 65 and 79 years old with active or convalescent COVID-19. The CDR3 has the sequence CASSPGTGVNYGYTF. DNA sequence: TGTGCCAGCTCACCTGGGACAGGGGTAAACTATGGCTACACCTTC. Beyond the CDR3, the reference TRBV18 and TRBJ1-2 genes provide the residues; the full variable domain reads: NAGVMQNPRHLVRRRGQEARLRCSPMKGHSHVYWYRQLPEEGLKFMVYLQKENIIDESGMPKERFSAEFPKEGPSILRIQQVVRGDSAAYFCASSPGTGVNYGYTFGSGTRLTVV.